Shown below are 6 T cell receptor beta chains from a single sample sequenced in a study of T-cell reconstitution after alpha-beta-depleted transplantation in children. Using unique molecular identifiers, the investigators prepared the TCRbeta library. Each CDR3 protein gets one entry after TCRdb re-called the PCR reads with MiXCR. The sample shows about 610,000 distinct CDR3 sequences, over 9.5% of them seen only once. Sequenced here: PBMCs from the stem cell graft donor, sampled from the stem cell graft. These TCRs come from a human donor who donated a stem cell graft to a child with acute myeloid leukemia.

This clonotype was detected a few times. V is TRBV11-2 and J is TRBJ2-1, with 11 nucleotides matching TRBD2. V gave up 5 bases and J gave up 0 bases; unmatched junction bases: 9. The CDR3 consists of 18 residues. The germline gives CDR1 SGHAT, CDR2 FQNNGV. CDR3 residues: CASSQTSGSPSSYNEQFF. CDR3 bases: TGTGCCAGCAGCCAAACTAGCGGGAGTCCTAGCTCCTACAATGAGCAGTTCTTC.

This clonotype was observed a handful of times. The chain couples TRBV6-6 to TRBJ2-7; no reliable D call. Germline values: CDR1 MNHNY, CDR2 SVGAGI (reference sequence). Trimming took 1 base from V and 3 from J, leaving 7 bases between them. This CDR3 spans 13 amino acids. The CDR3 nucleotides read TGTGCCAGCAGTTACTTTTCTAACTACGAGCAGTACTTC. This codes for CASSYFSNYEQYF.

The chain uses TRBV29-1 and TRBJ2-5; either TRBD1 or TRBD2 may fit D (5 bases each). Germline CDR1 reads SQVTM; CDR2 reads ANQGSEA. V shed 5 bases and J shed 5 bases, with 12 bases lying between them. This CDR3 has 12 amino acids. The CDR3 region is CSVRQGGETQYF. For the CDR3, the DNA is TGCAGCGTTCGTCAGGGCGGGGAGACCCAGTACTTC.

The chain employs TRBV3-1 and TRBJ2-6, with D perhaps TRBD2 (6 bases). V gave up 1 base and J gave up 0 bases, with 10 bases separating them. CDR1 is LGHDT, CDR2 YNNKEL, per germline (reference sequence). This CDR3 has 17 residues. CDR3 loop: CASSQGDFTSGANVLTF. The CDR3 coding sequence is TGTGCCAGCAGCCAAGGGGACTTCACCTCTGGGGCCAACGTCCTGACTTTC. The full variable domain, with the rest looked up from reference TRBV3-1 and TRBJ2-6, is DTAVSQTPKYLVTQMGNDKSIKCEQNLGHDTMYWYKQDSKKFLKIMFSYNNKELIINETVPNRFSPKSPDKAHLNLHINSLELGDSAVYFCASSQGDFTSGANVLTFGAGSRLTVL.

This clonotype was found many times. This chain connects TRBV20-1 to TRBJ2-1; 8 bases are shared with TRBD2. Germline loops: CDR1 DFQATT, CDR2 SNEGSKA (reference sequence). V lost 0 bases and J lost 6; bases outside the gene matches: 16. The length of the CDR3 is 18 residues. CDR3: CSARDPRGTSTYFNEQFF. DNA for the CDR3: TGCAGTGCTAGAGATCCCCGTGGGACTAGTACCTATTTCAATGAGCAGTTCTTC.

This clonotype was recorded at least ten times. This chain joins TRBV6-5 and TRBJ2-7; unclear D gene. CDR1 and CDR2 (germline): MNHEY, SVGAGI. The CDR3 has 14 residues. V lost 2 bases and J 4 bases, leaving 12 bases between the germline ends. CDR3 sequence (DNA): TGTGCCAGCAGTTACGGGATGGCCTCATACGAGCAGTACTTC. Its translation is CASSYGMASYEQYF.